The 26 T cell receptor beta chains given below trace back to one sample, sequenced in a study of T cell responses to AZD1222 COVID-19 vaccine. Sequencing used immunoSEQ multiplex PCR; TCRdb keeps in-frame clones, though not all of them. The repertoire holds about 100,000 clones, with over 75% as singletons. The material sequenced was peripheral blood, taken on day 0 of MenACWY control vaccination. Receptors originate from an adult in good health.

The J gene is TRBJ1-2, the V gene TRBV4-3; TRBD1 might be the D (5 bases). This CDR3 region has 15 residues. V was pared by 4 bases and J by 4 bases, with 16 bases between. The germline V gene encodes CDR1 LGHNA and CDR2 YSLEER. In nucleotides, the CDR3 is TGCGCCAGCAGCCCGTACGGGGGGGGACTCTATGGCTACACCTTC. Protein: CASSPYGGGLYGYTF.

CDR3 sequence: CASSYGGISGNTIYF. CDR3 in DNA: TGTGCCAGCAGTTACGGGGGCATCTCTGGAAACACCATATATTTT. V is TRBV6-5 and J is TRBJ1-3; D is perhaps TRBD1 (6 bases). Looked up from germline, CDR1 is MNHEY and CDR2 is SVGAGI. Trimming left V 2 bases short and J 0 bases short, with 8 bases between. This CDR3 is 15 amino acids long.

Only one count was recorded for this clone. The CDR3 sequence: CASSATGTGIAEAFF. CDR3 in DNA: TGTGCCAGCAGCGCAACCGGGACAGGGATCGCTGAAGCTTTCTTT. J is TRBJ1-1 and V is TRBV7-2, with 9 bases identical to TRBD1. The junction had 10 bases not matched to a gene; V was cut back by 5 bases and J by 6 bases. This CDR3 contains 15 residues. CDR1 and CDR2 (germline): SGHTA, FQGNSA.

CDR3 protein: CASSQDWAGSGNTIYF. The CDR3 coding sequence is TGCGCCAGCAGCCAAGATTGGGCAGGATCTGGAAACACCATATATTTT. The V gene is TRBV4-3, the J gene TRBJ1-3, with D hard to call. The V gene lost 0 bases and the J gene lost 1 base, with 10 bases spanning the gap. Germline V gene data show CDR1 as LGHNA and CDR2 as YSLEER. The CDR3 loop spans 16 amino acids.

The chain links TRBV19 to TRBJ1-6, with TRBD1 matching 8 bases. This CDR3 comprises 15 residues. The V gene end was trimmed by 2 bases and the J gene end by 6 bases; junction bases not matched to a gene: 3. The germline V gene has CDR1 LNHDA and CDR2 SQIVND (reference sequence). CDR3 protein: CASSILQGANSPLHF. CDR3 DNA: TGTGCCAGTAGTATACTTCAGGGGGCTAATTCACCCCTCCACTTT.

V is TRBV19 and J is TRBJ2-7, with TRBD1 matching 8 bases. This CDR3 contains 11 residues. The V gene's germline CDR1 is LNHDA and CDR2 SQIVND (reference sequence). V gave up 10 bases and J gave up 7 bases; unmatched junction bases: 6. The CDR3 bases are TGTGCCACCCAGGGGGCGGGAGAGCAGTACTTC. This gives the protein CATQGAGEQYF.

V usage is TRBV5-1 and J usage is TRBJ2-3, with TRBD2 matching over 7 bases. CDR1 and CDR2 (germline): SGHRS, YFSETQ. The ends lost 0 bases at V and 0 bases at J; junction bases unmatched: 4. This CDR3 region has 16 residues. The CDR3: CASSLVLRGSTDTQYF. CDR3 sequence (DNA): TGCGCCAGCAGCTTGGTCTTGCGGGGGAGCACAGATACGCAGTATTTT.

The J gene is TRBJ2-1, the V gene TRBV9, with 12 bases that match TRBD1. The CDR3 consists of 20 residues. Germline lookup yields CDR1 SGDLS and CDR2 YYNGEE. Losses at the gene ends were 2 bases for V and 0 bases for J; bases not matched to a gene: 12. The CDR3 region is CASSVAPGQGAPSSYNEQFF. The CDR3 DNA follows: TGTGCCAGCAGCGTCGCCCCGGGACAGGGGGCCCCTAGCTCCTACAATGAGCAGTTCTTC.

Ten or more counts support this clone. This chain joins TRBV7-9 and TRBJ1-2, with TRBD1 as a possible D gene (5 bases). Germline assignment: CDR1 SEHNR and CDR2 FQNEAQ (reference sequence). CDR3 length equals 15 residues. V gave up 7 bases and J gave up 3 bases, with 18 bases separating them. CDR3 loop: CASTQVAGQDYGYTF. As DNA, the CDR3 is TGTGCCAGCACCCAGGTGGCGGGGCAGGACTATGGCTACACCTTC.

The chain is built from TRBV24-1 and TRBJ2-2; 9 bases map to TRBD1. V shed 3 bases, J shed 4 bases, and the junction held 8 bases outside the gene matches. The CDR3 runs to 17 residues. The germline V gene has CDR1 KGHDR and CDR2 SFDVKD. This chain's CDR3 is CATSDPAGTGTTGELFF. The DNA of the CDR3 is TGTGCCACCAGTGATCCCGCCGGGACAGGGACCACCGGGGAGCTGTTTTTT.

The chain joins TRBV4-2 to TRBJ2-6, with TRBD1 matching over 7 bases. Trimming took 4 bases from V and 0 from J; bases not matched to a gene: 6. Germline V lookup: CDR1 LGHNA, CDR2 YNFKEQ. The CDR3 sequence is 17 residues long. The CDR3 is CASSRGQDLSGANVLTF. The CDR3 region has the DNA TGTGCCAGCAGCCGAGGACAGGACCTCTCTGGGGCCAACGTCCTGACTTTC.

This clone was found once. This chain uses TRBV10-2 with TRBJ2-5; D uncertain. The CDR3 spans 13 residues. From germline, CDR1 is WSHSY and CDR2 SAAADI. The V gene lost 4 bases and the J gene lost 4 bases, with 10 bases spanning the gap. DNA for the CDR3: TGCGCCAGCAGTGCTGGGGATGGAGAGACCCAGTACTTC. Translating it yields CASSAGDGETQYF.

J is TRBJ2-5 and V is TRBV24-1, with 9 bases lining up with TRBD1. The length of the CDR3 is 15 residues. J gave up 5 bases and V 0 bases, and 3 bases lay outside the gene matches. CDR1 and CDR2 (germline): KGHDR, SFDVKD. The CDR3 reads CATSDLRQGDETQYF. Written as DNA, the CDR3 is TGTGCCACCAGTGATTTGCGACAGGGGGACGAGACCCAGTACTTC.

The chain is built from TRBV12-3 or TRBV12-4 and TRBJ1-5; D unclear. The CDR3 length is 13 residues. V shed 4 bases and J shed 6 bases, with 10 bases lying between them. The CDR3 sequence: CASSSRTFQPQHF. The CDR3 region has the DNA TGTGCCAGCAGTTCTCGGACCTTTCAGCCCCAGCATTTT.

The V and J genes are TRBV10-1 and TRBJ2-3; D possibly corresponds to TRBD1 (6 bases). CDR3 length equals 15 residues. From germline, CDR1 is WNHNN and CDR2 SYGVQD (reference sequence). V was cut by 3 bases and J by 0 bases, with 10 bases left in between. Here the CDR3 DNA reads TGCGCCAGCAGTGACGGCAGGGGAAGCACAGATACGCAGTATTTT. This codes for CASSDGRGSTDTQYF.

The gene calls are TRBV28 and TRBJ1-2; possible D gene TRBD1, 6 bases. Per germline, CDR1 MDHEN and CDR2 SYDVKM. V lost 7 bases, J lost 1 base, and 13 bases lay in between. The CDR3 loop spans 14 amino acids. The CDR3 protein is CASTVEGVNYGYTF. Here the CDR3 DNA reads TGTGCCAGCACCGTCGAGGGGGTTAACTATGGCTACACCTTC.

V gene TRBV19 combines with J gene TRBJ1-6; 12 bases are shared with TRBD1. Trimming cost V 4 bases and J 10 bases; bases outside gene matches: 14. Germline V gives CDR1 LNHDA, CDR2 SQIVND (reference sequence). This CDR3 region has 18 residues. Written as DNA, the CDR3 is TGTGCCAGTAGTAGTCCTCCGGGACAGGGGGCGTCGAGGTCACCCCTCCACTTT. It yields the protein CASSSPPGQGASRSPLHF.

The chain is built from TRBV28 and TRBJ1-2; no firm D call. Deletions cut 4 bases from V and 8 bases from J, with 14 bases between. The germline CDR1 and CDR2 sequences are MDHEN and SYDVKM. The CDR3 length is 13 residues. CDR3 in amino acids: CASSSEGASGYTF. CDR3 nucleotides: TGTGCCAGCAGTTCGGAGGGAGCAAGCGGCTACACCTTC.

A single count supports this clone. The chain is built from TRBV7-8 and TRBJ1-4; D unresolved. Germline V gives CDR1 SGHVS, CDR2 FQNEAQ. CDR3 length: 12 amino acids. V shed 3 bases and J shed 4 bases, with 3 bases lying between them. The CDR3 here is CASSLVNEKLFF. DNA for the CDR3: TGTGCCAGCAGCTTGGTTAATGAAAAACTGTTTTTT.

This clone was counted once. The V gene is TRBV5-1, the J gene TRBJ2-1, with TRBD2 identical over 7 bases. The V segment lost 4 bases and the J segment 8 bases; nucleotides outside the gene matches: 15. The V gene's germline CDR1 is SGHRS and CDR2 YFSETQ. CDR3 length: 16 residues. Here the CDR3 DNA reads TGCGCCAGCAGCGATCCCAGCCGGGGGGAGGGCCATGAGCAGTTCTTC. Protein: CASSDPSRGEGHEQFF. Full variable domain (missing parts from reference TRBV5-1 and TRBJ2-1): KAGVTQTPRYLIKTRGQQVTLSCSPISGHRSVSWYQQTPGQGLQFLFEYFSETQRNKGNFPGRFSGRQFSNSRSEMNVSTLELGDSALYLCASSDPSRGEGHEQFFGPGTRLTVL.

This clone has a single count. V is TRBV9 and J is TRBJ2-7; 8 positions agree with TRBD1. CDR3 length equals 16 residues. V shed 4 bases and J 1 base; nucleotides not matched to a gene: 10. Germline V gives CDR1 SGDLS, CDR2 YYNGEE. CDR3 sequence (DNA): TGTGCCAGCAGCCCGAGGGGGGACAGGTGGTCCTACGAGCAGTACTTC. Encoded protein: CASSPRGDRWSYEQYF.

The count of this clone is one. The V and J genes are TRBV7-2 and TRBJ2-1; 9 bases line up with TRBD1. The CDR3 is 17 residues long. The V gene end was trimmed by 5 bases and the J gene end by 4 bases; junction bases not matched to a gene: 12. Germline lookup yields CDR1 SGHTA and CDR2 FQGNSA. The DNA of the CDR3 is TGTGCCAGCAGCCCTCTGGCGGGACAGGGCGGATACAATGAGCAGTTCTTC. This sequence encodes CASSPLAGQGGYNEQFF.

The chain is built from TRBV29-1 and TRBJ1-2; D possibly corresponds to TRBD1 (5 bases). Between the trimmed V and J ends, which lost 6 bases and 5 bases, there was a span of 16 bases. CDR1 SQVTM and CDR2 ANQGSEA come from the germline V gene. The CDR3 is 13 residues long. CDR3 sequence (DNA): TGCAGCGTCCGGAGGGGAGAAAAATATGGCTACACCTTC. Translated: CSVRRGEKYGYTF.

The rearrangement uses TRBV2 and TRBJ1-1, with 8 bases fitting TRBD1. This CDR3 has 15 residues. J lost 3 bases, V lost 6 bases, and 9 bases had no gene match. CDR1 and CDR2 from the germline V gene are SNHLY and FYNNEI. CDR3 residues: CASRPDRGWDTEAFF. Written as DNA, the CDR3 is TGTGCCAGCAGGCCCGACAGGGGATGGGACACTGAAGCTTTCTTT.

The chain uses TRBV5-1 and TRBJ2-3, with D possibly matching TRBD1 (6 bases). V lost 2 bases and J lost 0, with 10 bases in between. The CDR3 covers 15 residues. The germline gives CDR1 SGHRS, CDR2 YFSETQ. The CDR3, as DNA: TGCGCCAGCAGCTTCAGGGGAGCGAGCACAGATACGCAGTATTTT. Residues: CASSFRGASTDTQYF.

Details on this clone: At the DNA level, this CDR3 is encoded by other sequences in the same sample as well. The V and J genes are TRBV7-2 and TRBJ1-2; D gene ambiguous. The V end lost 1 base, the J end lost 5 bases, and 11 bases lay between the germline ends. Looked up from germline, CDR1 is SGHTA and CDR2 is FQGNSA. The length of the CDR3 is 14 residues. As DNA, the CDR3 is TGTGCCAGCAGCTTAGTCCACCGAGGGTATGGCTACACCTTC. The encoded protein is CASSLVHRGYGYTF.